Listed below are T cell receptor beta chains from one sample, sequenced in a study of shared clonotypes between healthy human individuals. Clones were sequenced by immunoSEQ multiplex PCR, and TCRdb holds only the in-frame ones, with some missing. This sample yields millions of clones, of which less than 95% are seen a single time; 0.85% to 1.3% belongs to the top ten. The specimen was naive CD8+ T cells sorted from blood. Receptors originate from a man younger than 35 in good health. The CDR3 runs from the conserved cysteine through the conserved F or W. A D gene is named only where the DNA matches it firmly. A row's size may be missing; if present it is once, few, many or a size class.

TRBV5-1	14	-	TRBJ2-7	TRBD2	CASSMTGTSYEQYF	TGCGCCAGCAGCATGACCGGGACTAGCTACGAGCAGTACTTC
TRBV6-5	15	-	TRBJ2-7	-	CASSYSGGSSYEQYF	TGTGCCAGCAGTTACTCTGGCGGTAGCTCCTACGAGCAGTACTTC
TRBV27	12	-	TRBJ1-1	-	CASRDTNTEAFF	TGTGCCAGCAGGGATACGAACACTGAAGCTTTCTTT
TRBV6-5	15	-	TRBJ1-4	TRBD1	CASSYSTGGYEKLFF	TGTGCCAGCAGTTACTCCACAGGGGGATATGAAAAACTGTTTTTT
TRBV6-6	16	-	TRBJ1-5	-	CASTRNRQGGGQPQHF	TGTGCCAGCACGCGTAATAGGCAGGGCGGCGGTCAGCCCCAGCATTTT
TRBV11-2	16	-	TRBJ1-1	-	CASSLSGAFLNTEAFF	TGTGCCAGCAGCTTATCCGGTGCTTTCCTGAACACTGAAGCTTTCTTT
TRBV11-2	15	-	TRBJ2-1	-	CASSSPGGEYNEQFF	TGTGCCAGCAGCTCCCCCGGCGGGGAATACAATGAGCAGTTCTTC
TRBV6-6	15	-	TRBJ1-5	-	CASIPGEYSNQPQHF	TGTGCCAGCATCCCGGGCGAGTATAGCAATCAGCCCCAGCATTTT
TRBV9	11	-	TRBJ2-5	-	CANTEKWTQYF	TGTGCCAACACAGAGAAATGGACCCAGTACTTC
TRBV7-8	16	-	TRBJ2-7	TRBD1	CASSPETGQGKSEQYF	TGTGCCAGCAGCCCCGAGACGGGACAGGGTAAATCCGAGCAGTACTTC
TRBV11-2	10	few	TRBJ2-7	-	CASNGREQYF	TGTGCCAGCAATGGGCGCGAGCAGTACTTC
TRBV28	14	-	TRBJ1-1	-	CASSSWTENTEAFF	TGTGCCAGCAGTTCCTGGACGGAGAACACTGAAGCTTTCTTT
TRBV6-5	12	-	TRBJ2-2	TRBD1	CASSPDREKLFF	TGTGCCAGCAGCCCAGACAGGGAGAAGCTGTTTTTT
TRBV5-6	15	-	TRBJ1-5	-	CASSQLTGTDQPQHF	TGTGCCAGCAGCCAACTCACAGGGACCGATCAGCCCCAGCATTTT
TRBV10-3	14	-	TRBJ2-7	TRBD2	CAISEAGGEDEQYF	TGTGCCATCAGTGAGGCGGGGGGCGAGGACGAGCAGTACTTC
TRBV15	13	-	TRBJ2-7	-	CAVGGWESYEQYF	TGTGCCGTCGGAGGGTGGGAGTCCTACGAGCAGTACTTC
TRBV11-2	15	-	TRBJ2-1	TRBD2	CASSLAGLAGDEQFF	TGTGCCAGCAGCTTAGCGGGACTAGCAGGCGATGAGCAGTTCTTC
TRBV7-9	14	-	TRBJ1-2	TRBD1	CASGGDRDNYGYTF	TGTGCCAGCGGTGGGGACAGGGACAACTATGGCTACACCTTC
TRBV10-2	15	-	TRBJ1-6	-	CASSDLGIHNSPLHF	TGCGCCAGCAGTGATCTAGGGATTCATAATTCACCCCTCCACTTT
TRBV27	15	-	TRBJ2-7	TRBD1	CASINTGDNSYEQYF	TGTGCCAGCATAAATACAGGGGACAACTCCTACGAGCAGTACTTC
TRBV4-1	16	-	TRBJ2-6	-	CASSYSPGSGANVLTF	TGCGCCAGCAGCTACTCGCCCGGGTCTGGGGCCAACGTCCTGACTTTC
TRBV4-1	15	-	TRBJ1-1	-	CASSQDKGPDTEAFF	TGCGCCAGCAGCCAAGATAAGGGACCAGACACTGAAGCTTTCTTT
TRBV6-9	15	-	TRBJ2-7	TRBD2	CASRARAGVGDEQYF	TGTGCCAGCCGAGCAAGGGCGGGAGTTGGCGACGAGCAGTACTTC
TRBV6-5	13	-	TRBJ2-1	-	CASSYGAGYEQFF	TGTGCCAGCAGTTATGGGGCAGGGTATGAGCAGTTCTTC
TRBV5-1	16	-	TRBJ1-2	-	CASSLALGGQDYGYTF	TGCGCCAGCAGCTTGGCCTTGGGGGGCCAGGACTATGGCTACACCTTC
TRBV10-1	15	-	TRBJ2-3	-	CASSDDRQGTDTQYF	TGCGCCAGCAGTGATGACCGGCAAGGCACAGATACGCAGTATTTT
TRBV27	16	-	TRBJ1-5	-	CASSIDGISGNQPQHF	TGTGCCAGCAGTATCGATGGGATCTCAGGCAATCAGCCCCAGCATTTT
TRBV28	13	-	TRBJ2-1	-	CASSFSPTNEQFF	TGTGCCAGCAGTTTTAGTCCTACTAATGAGCAGTTCTTC
TRBV6-5	13	-	TRBJ1-1	TRBD1	CASSITGQGEAFF	TGTGCCAGCAGTATCACGGGACAGGGAGAAGCTTTCTTT
TRBV4-3	17	-	TRBJ2-6	-	CASSQDPEGTGANVLTF	TGCGCCAGCAGCCAAGACCCCGAGGGAACCGGGGCCAACGTCCTGACTTTC
TRBV10-1	15	-	TRBJ2-1	TRBD2	CASSEHSGSLNEQFF	TGCGCCAGCAGTGAGCACAGCGGGAGTCTCAATGAGCAGTTCTTC
TRBV29-1	13	-	TRBJ2-7	TRBD1	CSVEGDRDYEQYF	TGCAGCGTTGAAGGGGACAGGGACTACGAGCAGTACTTC
TRBV5-1	15	-	TRBJ1-5	-	CASSFSGDSNQPQHF	TGCGCCAGCAGCTTTTCAGGAGATAGCAATCAGCCCCAGCATTTT
TRBV5-6	16	-	TRBJ2-3	TRBD2	CASSFWAGGVVDTQYF	TGTGCCAGCAGCTTCTGGGCGGGGGGAGTTGTAGATACGCAGTATTTT
TRBV5-1	15	-	TRBJ2-7	TRBD1	CASSLSGQGVNEQYF	TGCGCCAGCAGCTTGTCGGGACAGGGTGTCAACGAGCAGTACTTC
TRBV7-9	14	-	TRBJ1-2	-	CASSLGVGGDGYTF	TGTGCCAGCAGCTTAGGTGTCGGGGGTGATGGCTACACCTTC
TRBV7-9	12	-	TRBJ2-7	-	CASSPTAHEQYF	TGTGCCAGCAGCCCAACGGCTCACGAGCAGTACTTC
TRBV19	17	once	TRBJ2-3	-	CASSIGEETIATDTQYF	TGTGCCAGTAGTATTGGTGAAGAAACCATTGCCACAGATACGCAGTATTTT
TRBV4-1	15	-	TRBJ2-7	TRBD2	CASSHTSGNSYEQYF	TGCGCCAGCAGCCATACCAGCGGGAACTCCTACGAGCAGTACTTC
TRBV5-1	13	once	TRBJ2-5	-	CASSFDDTETQYF	TGCGCCAGCAGCTTCGATGACACGGAGACCCAGTACTTC
TRBV4-3	16	-	TRBJ1-5	-	CASSQERARGDQPQHF	TGCGCCAGCAGCCAAGAGAGGGCCAGGGGCGATCAGCCCCAGCATTTT
TRBV6-5	16	-	TRBJ2-1	TRBD1	CASSYSNGQGALEQFF	TGTGCCAGCAGTTACTCGAATGGACAGGGGGCCCTTGAGCAGTTCTTC
TRBV2	15	-	TRBJ2-3	-	CASTPPGARTDTQYF	TGTGCCAGCACCCCTCCGGGGGCCCGCACAGATACGCAGTATTTT
TRBV5-8	14	-	TRBJ2-1	-	CASSFKLTYNEQFF	TGTGCCAGCAGCTTCAAGCTAACCTACAATGAGCAGTTCTTC
TRBV27	14	-	TRBJ1-1	-	CASSLTGGNTEAFF	TGTGCCAGCAGTTTAACTGGGGGAAACACTGAAGCTTTCTTT
TRBV30	16	-	TRBJ2-7	-	CAWSAFAGSDTYEQYF	TGTGCCTGGAGTGCGTTCGCCGGGAGCGATACCTACGAGCAGTACTTC
TRBV4-1	16	-	TRBJ2-7	TRBD1	CASSLLTPGQGSEQYF	TGCGCCAGCAGCCTCCTTACGCCGGGACAGGGTTCCGAGCAGTACTTC
TRBV19	15	-	TRBJ1-2	TRBD1	CASSTRTGNDYGYTF	TGTGCCAGTAGTACGCGGACAGGGAACGACTATGGCTACACCTTC
TRBV2	14	-	TRBJ2-7	-	CASSNPRDKGGQYF	TGTGCCAGCAGTAACCCCCGGGACAAGGGCGGGCAGTACTTC
TRBV9	14	-	TRBJ1-2	-	CASSVEGTPYGYTF	TGTGCCAGCAGCGTAGAGGGGACACCATATGGCTACACCTTC
TRBV4-3	15	-	TRBJ2-3	TRBD2	CASSQDSGAKNTQYF	TGCGCCAGCAGCCAGGATAGCGGGGCTAAGAATACGCAGTATTTT
TRBV2	12	-	TRBJ1-2	-	CASSEEGDGYTF	TGTGCCAGCAGTGAAGAGGGGGACGGCTACACCTTC
TRBV15	16	-	TRBJ2-1	TRBD2	CATSRLAGGSYNEQFF	TGTGCCACCAGCAGACTAGCGGGGGGATCCTACAATGAGCAGTTCTTC
TRBV2	16	once	TRBJ2-7	TRBD1	CASDLLEGQGAYEQYF	TGTGCCAGCGATCTACTTGAGGGACAGGGGGCATACGAGCAGTACTTC
TRBV7-8	14	-	TRBJ1-5	-	CASSLPGSNQPQHF	TGTGCCAGCAGCTTACCCGGGAGCAATCAGCCCCAGCATTTT
TRBV27	15	-	TRBJ2-1	TRBD2	CASTATSGAENEQFF	TGTGCCAGCACCGCCACTAGCGGGGCGGAGAATGAGCAGTTCTTC
TRBV27	16	-	TRBJ2-7	TRBD2	CASSPVGLAGNYEQYF	TGTGCCAGCAGTCCCGTGGGGCTAGCGGGGAACTACGAGCAGTACTTC
TRBV27	14	-	TRBJ2-5	TRBD1	CASSILGQEETQYF	TGTGCCAGCAGTATATTAGGACAGGAGGAGACCCAGTACTTC
TRBV27	16	-	TRBJ2-5	TRBD2	CASSLLGGGLQETQYF	TGTGCCAGCAGTTTATTGGGCGGGGGGTTACAAGAGACCCAGTACTTC
TRBV7-7	17	once	TRBJ2-5	-	CASSLALGGPPPETQYF	TGTGCTAGCAGCTTAGCGCTGGGCGGGCCACCGCCAGAGACCCAGTACTTC